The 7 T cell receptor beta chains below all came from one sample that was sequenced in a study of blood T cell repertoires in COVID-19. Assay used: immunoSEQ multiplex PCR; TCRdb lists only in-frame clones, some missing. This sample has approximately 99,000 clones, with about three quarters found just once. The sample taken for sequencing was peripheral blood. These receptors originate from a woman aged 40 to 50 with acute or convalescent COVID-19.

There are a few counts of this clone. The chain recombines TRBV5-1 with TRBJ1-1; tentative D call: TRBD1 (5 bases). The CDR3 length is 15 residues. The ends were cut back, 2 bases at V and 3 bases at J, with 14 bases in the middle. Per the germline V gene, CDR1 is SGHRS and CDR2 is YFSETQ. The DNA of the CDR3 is TGCGCCAGCAGCTTCGGAGGAGGGACGGACACTGAAGCTTTCTTT. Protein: CASSFGGGTDTEAFF.

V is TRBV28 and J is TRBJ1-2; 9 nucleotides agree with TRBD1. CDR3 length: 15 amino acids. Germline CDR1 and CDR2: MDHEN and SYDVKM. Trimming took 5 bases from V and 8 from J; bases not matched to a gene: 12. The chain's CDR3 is CASSLRSQGAQGYTF. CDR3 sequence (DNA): TGTGCCAGCAGTCTAAGATCACAGGGGGCGCAGGGCTACACCTTC.

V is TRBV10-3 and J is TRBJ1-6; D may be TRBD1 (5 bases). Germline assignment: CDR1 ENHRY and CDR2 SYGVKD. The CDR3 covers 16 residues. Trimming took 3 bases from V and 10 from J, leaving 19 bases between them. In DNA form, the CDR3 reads TGTGCCATCAGTGACGTCCGTTCGGGGGGTAGATCACCCCTCCACTTT. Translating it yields CAISDVRSGGRSPLHF.

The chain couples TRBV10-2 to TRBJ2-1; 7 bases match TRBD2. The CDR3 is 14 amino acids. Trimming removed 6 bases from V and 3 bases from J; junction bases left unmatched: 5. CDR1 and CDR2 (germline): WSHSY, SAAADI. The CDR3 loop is CASSRSGDYNEQFF. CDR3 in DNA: TGCGCCAGCAGCCGGAGCGGGGACTACAATGAGCAGTTCTTC.

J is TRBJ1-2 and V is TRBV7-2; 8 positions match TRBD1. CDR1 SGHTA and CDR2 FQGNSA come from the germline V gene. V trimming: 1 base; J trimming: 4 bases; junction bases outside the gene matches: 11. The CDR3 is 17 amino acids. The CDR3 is CASSLGAGTGQRYGYTF. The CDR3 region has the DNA TGTGCCAGCAGCTTAGGGGCGGGGACAGGCCAACGCTATGGCTACACCTTC.

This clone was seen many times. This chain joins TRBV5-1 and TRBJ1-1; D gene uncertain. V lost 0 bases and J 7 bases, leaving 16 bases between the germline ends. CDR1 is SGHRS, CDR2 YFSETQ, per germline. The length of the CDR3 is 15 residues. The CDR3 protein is CASSLVVSGAHEAFF. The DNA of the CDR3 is TGCGCCAGCAGCTTGGTCGTTTCCGGTGCCCATGAAGCTTTCTTT. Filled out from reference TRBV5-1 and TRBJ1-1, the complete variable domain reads KAGVTQTPRYLIKTRGQQVTLSCSPISGHRSVSWYQQTPGQGLQFLFEYFSETQRNKGNFPGRFSGRQFSNSRSEMNVSTLELGDSALYLCASSLVVSGAHEAFFGQGTRLTVV.

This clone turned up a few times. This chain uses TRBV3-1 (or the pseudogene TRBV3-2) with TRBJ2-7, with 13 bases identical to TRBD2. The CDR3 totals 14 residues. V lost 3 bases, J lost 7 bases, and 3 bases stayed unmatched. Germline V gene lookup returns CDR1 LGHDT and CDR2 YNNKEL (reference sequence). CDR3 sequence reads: CASSHGTSGNEQYF. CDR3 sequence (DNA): TGTGCCAGCAGCCATGGGACTAGCGGGAATGAGCAGTACTTC.